This entry is about one TCR beta chain. Its antigen is unidentified. This sequence is one base from a far larger clone and is likely a read error. Here the CDR3 omits its conserved ending phenylalanine or tryptophan, so a read error is the likely source. Indicated time point: newly diagnosed GD, antithyroid drugs for less than 3 months. RNA isolated from PBMCs was used to make the TCR library. Those enrolled as patients came out of an endocrinology department in Xi'an, China. This sample is drawn from a study of regulatory T cells in long-lasting Graves disease. This CDR3 contains 14 residues. The V gene lost 6 bases and the J gene lost 1 base, with 12 bases spanning the gap. The germline V gene has CDR1 MNHEY and CDR2 SVGEGT. The study's findings and limits: Persistent patients shared some 2,500 public clonotypes among themselves. Newly diagnosed patients shared fewer, at some 970.

Relying on iRepertoire HTBI primers and Arm-PCR of CDR3 regions, the team built TCR beta libraries. Using its own MiXCR run on the multiplex PCR reads, TCRdb lists one record per CDR3 protein. In the table there are 620,000 or so distinct CDR3 sequences, roughly 15% of which are singletons. These data were also filed under a second study, of T cells in Graves' hyperthyroidism and ophthalmopathy.

This clonotype was obtained from a woman under 40 with Graves disease. Material: peripheral blood mononuclear cells (PBMCs), obtained at new diagnosis, from a patient treated with antithyroid drugs. The chain links TRBV6-2 or TRBV6-3 to TRBJ1-1; TRBD1 might be the D (5 bases). CDR3 in DNA: TGTGCCAGCAGACTGGACACATGGAACACTGAAGCTTTCCTT. This gives the protein CASRLDTWNTEAFL.